The entry below gives a single T cell receptor beta chain sequence along with its context. These data come from a study of technical replicates of blood from four donors. The repertoire was sequenced with immunoSEQ multiplex PCR; TCRdb's copy has only in-frame clones and lacks some. The table has nearly 70,000 clones, around 91% seen once; the top ten hold approximately 0.4%. The CDR3 contains 13 residues. The V gene lost 5 bases and the J gene lost 3 bases, with 10 bases spanning the gap. The germline CDR1 and CDR2 sequences are MNHNY and SVGAGI (reference sequence). Sequencing was performed on T cells isolated from PBMCs. V is TRBV6-6 and J is TRBJ1-1; tentative D call: TRBD1 (6 bases). The sequence came from a human donor in good health. CDR3 nucleotide sequence: TGTGCCAGCAGTAAACAGGGTTACACTGAAGCTTTCTTT. Encoded protein: CASSKQGYTEAFF.